A single sample gave rise to the 12 T cell receptor beta chains below, sequenced in a study of blood T cell repertoires in COVID-19. The assay was immunoSEQ multiplex PCR, and TCRdb's table has in-frame clones only and misses some. The sample yields a few hundred thousand clones, 75% to 90% seen once. The sequenced sample consisted of PBMCs or T cells enriched from blood (not recorded which). All receptors come from a woman younger than 35 in a cohort exposed to, infected with or recovered from COVID-19 (not recorded which).

V gene TRBV18 combines with J gene TRBJ2-1, with 10 nucleotides matching TRBD1. The CDR3 is 15 residues long. Germline CDR1 reads KGHSH; CDR2 reads LQKENI. V shed 0 bases, J shed 5 bases, and the junction held 1 base outside the gene matches. CDR3 nucleotides: TGTGCCAGCTCACCACCCGGACAGGGGGACAATGAGCAGTTCTTC. Translated: CASSPPGQGDNEQFF.

The J gene is TRBJ2-7, the V gene TRBV10-1; 7 nucleotides match TRBD1. V gave up 4 bases and J gave up 3 bases; unmatched junction bases: 6. The CDR3 totals 14 residues. Germline V CDR1 and CDR2: WNHNN, SYGVQD (reference sequence). The CDR3 nucleotides are TGCGCCAGCAGTGGAACGACAGGGATCTACGAGCAGTACTTC. The encoded protein is CASSGTTGIYEQYF.

J is TRBJ2-1 and V is TRBV7-9; 10 bases map to TRBD2. Trimming cost V 1 base and J 9 bases; bases outside gene matches: 6. Per the germline V gene, CDR1 is SEHNR and CDR2 is FQNEAQ (reference sequence). CDR3 length: 15 residues. The CDR3 bases are TGTGCCAGCAGCTTAGAGGGGCTAGCGGGGGTTGAGCAGTTCTTC. The encoded protein is CASSLEGLAGVEQFF.

This clone was seen only once. The genes are TRBV7-4 and TRBJ2-7; a weak D match, TRBD2 (5 bases). The CDR3 runs 15 residues. Germline lookup yields CDR1 SGHVT and CDR2 SQSDAQ. Between the trimmed V and J ends, which lost 5 bases and 0 bases, there was a span of 14 bases. The CDR3, as DNA: TGTGCCAGCAGCCCAGGACTGCTATTCTCCTACGAGCAGTACTTC. As protein: CASSPGLLFSYEQYF.

The genes are TRBV6-5 and TRBJ1-3; D possibly corresponds to TRBD1 (6 bases). From germline, CDR1 is MNHEY and CDR2 SVGAGI. This CDR3 comprises 16 residues. Between the trimmed V and J ends, which lost 0 bases and 4 bases, there was a span of 13 bases. CDR3 nucleotides: TGTGCCAGCAGTTACTCAGGCGGGGGCGAAGGAAACACCATATATTTT. This sequence encodes CASSYSGGGEGNTIYF.

This clone was recorded only once. The V and J genes are TRBV7-6 and TRBJ1-3; perhaps TRBD1 as D (5 bases). V lost 0 bases and J lost 2, with 11 bases in between. This CDR3 contains 16 residues. Germline CDR1 SGHVS, CDR2 FNYEAQ. The CDR3 loop reads CASSLAPPGTGNTIYF. CDR3 nucleotides: TGTGCCAGCAGCTTAGCGCCCCCAGGGACTGGAAACACCATATATTTT.

This clone was detected only once. The V and J genes are TRBV19 and TRBJ1-6; D not certain. This CDR3 is 15 amino acids long. CDR1 and CDR2 (germline): LNHDA, SQIVND (reference sequence). V lost 3 bases and J 8 bases, leaving 14 bases between the germline ends. The CDR3: CASSIEGGAYSPLHF. Written as DNA, the CDR3 is TGTGCCAGTAGTATTGAGGGTGGTGCTTATTCACCCCTCCACTTT.

The chain employs TRBV5-4 and TRBJ2-7, with a weak D call TRBD2 (6 bases). V was cut by 4 bases and J by 3 bases, with 17 bases left in between. The CDR3 loop spans 15 amino acids. The germline CDR1 and CDR2 sequences are SGHNT and YYREEE (reference sequence). This CDR3 reads CASSPNWDSNYEQYF. In nucleotides, the CDR3 is TGTGCCAGCAGCCCGAATTGGGACTCAAACTACGAGCAGTACTTC.

CDR3 DNA: TGCGCCAGCAGCCAAACAGGGGACCTACGGTCGAGGCCCCAGCATTTT. Encoded protein: CASSQTGDLRSRPQHF. The chain links TRBV4-1 to TRBJ1-5; 7 bases agree with TRBD1. The trim removed 2 bases at V and 9 bases at J, leaving 13 bases unmatched. The CDR3 consists of 16 residues. Germline CDR1 MGHRA, CDR2 YSYEKL.

The CDR3 bases are TGTGCCAGTAGTCTTACAGGGAACCAAGAGACCCAGTACTTC. It specifies CASSLTGNQETQYF. V usage is TRBV19 and J usage is TRBJ2-5; a weak D match, TRBD1 (6 bases). V gave up 5 bases and J gave up 0 bases, with 10 bases separating them. The CDR3 has 14 amino acids. CDR1 LNHDA and CDR2 SQIVND come from the germline V gene (reference sequence).

This clone was found once. The J gene is TRBJ2-3, the V gene TRBV20-1, with 8 bases aligning to TRBD1. The CDR3 consists of 13 residues. Germline V gene lookup returns CDR1 DFQATT and CDR2 SNEGSKA (reference sequence). With 3 bases clipped from V and 4 bases from J, the junction kept 3 bases outside the gene matches. The chain's CDR3 is CSASLQGADTQYF. CDR3 coding DNA: TGCAGTGCTAGTTTACAGGGGGCAGATACGCAGTATTTT.

The V call is TRBV28, the J call TRBJ1-2; 7 nucleotides line up with TRBD1. CDR1 and CDR2 from the germline V gene are MDHEN and SYDVKM. Trimming took 5 bases from V and 1 from J; bases not matched to a gene: 13. The CDR3 covers 17 residues. The CDR3 region has the DNA TGTGCCAGCAGTCCACTCTTTCCGGGACAGAATAACTATGGCTACACCTTC. It translates to CASSPLFPGQNNYGYTF.